These 10 T cell receptor beta chains came from one sample sequenced in a study of identical twins' blood T cells. TCRdb passed the 5' RACE reads through MiXCR, listing each CDR3 protein once. The top ten hold around 5.6% of the sample, which has 350,000 to 400,000 distinct CDR3 sequences, over 25% seen once. The source material was PBMCs. These receptors were collected from a woman aged 18-49 years in good health.

Comments on this clonotype: One end of the junction is discordant with germline, which a read error may explain. The chain recombines TRBV5-1 with TRBJ1-3, with D uncertain. Germline V gives CDR1 SGHRS, CDR2 YFSETQ. This CDR3 has 16 residues. This CDR3 reads CASGLGPSGAENTIYF. CDR3 sequence (DNA): TGCGCCAGCGGCTTGGGCCCGTCGGGCGCGGAAAACACCATATATTTT.

The chain combines TRBV6-5 with TRBJ1-1; D not resolved. This CDR3 is 16 amino acids long. Trimming stripped 1 base from V and 4 bases from J, with 16 bases between. The germline CDR1 and CDR2 sequences are MNHEY and SVGAGI. The CDR3 loop is CASSYWWLGGFTEAFF. CDR3 nucleotide sequence: TGTGCCAGCAGTTACTGGTGGCTAGGTGGGTTCACTGAAGCTTTCTTT.

This chain joins TRBV11-2 and TRBJ1-5; possible D gene TRBD1, 6 bases. The germline V gene encodes CDR1 SGHAT and CDR2 FQNNGV. The CDR3 is 14 residues long. V was trimmed by 1 base and J by 5 bases, leaving 9 bases between them. The CDR3 bases are TGTGCCAGCAGCTTAGGCAGGGGTTATCAGCCCCAGCATTTT. Translation gives CASSLGRGYQPQHF.

This clonotype was detected many times. The V gene is TRBV3-1, the J gene TRBJ2-1; D uncertain. The CDR3 has 14 amino acids. Germline loops: CDR1 LGHDT, CDR2 YNNKEL (reference sequence). The V end was cut by 1 base, the J end by 8 bases, with 12 bases between. CDR3 in DNA: TGTGCCAGCAGCCAAGGAGTGGGCAACGATGAGCAGTTCTTC. Amino acids: CASSQGVGNDEQFF.

Regarding this clonotype: It may be a read error: a sequence one base away is much more abundant. The chain links TRBV12-3 or TRBV12-4 to TRBJ2-1; 9 bases are shared with TRBD2. This CDR3 comprises 14 residues. Trimming removed 5 bases from V and 5 bases from J; junction bases left unmatched: 4. This CDR3 reads CASSLSGSHNEQFF. Written as DNA, the CDR3 is TGTGCCAGCAGTCTTAGCGGGAGCCACAATGAGCAGTTCTTC.

The gene calls are TRBV9 and TRBJ2-2, with 7 bases identical to TRBD2. The germline CDR1 and CDR2 sequences are SGDLS and YYNGEE. Trimming removed 1 base from V and 3 bases from J; junction bases left unmatched: 6. The CDR3 sequence is 16 residues long. Here the CDR3 reads CASSVRSSGDTGELFF. CDR3 coding DNA: TGTGCCAGCAGCGTACGGTCCAGCGGGGACACCGGGGAGCTGTTTTTT.

This clonotype was seen only a few times. The chain links TRBV20-1 to TRBJ2-7, with 7 bases aligning to TRBD2. This CDR3 is built from 15 residues. The germline CDR1 and CDR2 sequences are DFQATT and SNEGSKA (reference sequence). Trimming at V came to 6 bases and at J to 1 base, leaving 12 bases not matched to a gene. In DNA form, the CDR3 reads TGCAGTGCCATGCCCCTAGCGGATTCTTCCTACGAGCAGTACTTC. It codes for CSAMPLADSSYEQYF.

This clonotype has just a few counts. V and J are TRBV6-2 or TRBV6-3 and TRBJ2-1, with TRBD2 matching 8 bases. The CDR3 has 15 residues. Losses at the gene ends were 4 bases for V and 0 bases for J; bases not matched to a gene: 2. CDR1 and CDR2 (germline): MNHEY, SVGEGT. As DNA, the CDR3 is TGTGCCAGCAGTTTAAGCGGGGGCTCCTACAATGAGCAGTTCTTC. Amino acids: CASSLSGGSYNEQFF.

This clonotype was recorded once. As DNA, the CDR3 is TGTGCCAGCAGGACATATAGCGGGAGATCCTACAATGAGCAGTTCTTC. Translated, it gives CASRTYSGRSYNEQFF. V is TRBV6-2 or TRBV6-3 and J is TRBJ2-1; 9 bases fit TRBD2. The CDR3 is 16 residues long. V trimming: 6 bases; J trimming: 1 base; junction bases outside the gene matches: 7. CDR1 is MNHEY, CDR2 SVGEGT, per germline.

In regard to this clonotype: Being one base from a much bigger clone, this may be a read error. The rearrangement links TRBV12-3 or TRBV12-4 to TRBJ2-7; the match to TRBD2 covers 7 bases. The CDR3 has 12 amino acids. As DNA, the CDR3 is TGTGCCAGCAGCTGGGGAGGGGACGAGCATTACTTC. Translation gives CASSWGGDEHYF.